This TCR beta chain was recovered during a study of blood T cell repertoires in COVID-19. Overall study: Samples of COVID-19 (acute and convalescent) were obtained from the United States, Italy and Spain. Sources were T cells, B-cell-depleted T cells, or PBMCs; the material itself was cDNA or gDNA.

Per the study methods: Amplifying reference gene primers gave estimates of nucleated cell counts. Sequenced by immunoSEQ multiplex PCR; TCRdb stores in-frame clones only, minus some. The DNA gave D and trimming, while V, J and clone size come from that table. The profile shows around 310,000 clones, 90% of them singletons. CDR3 length equals 17 residues. Trimming cost V 0 bases and J 8 bases, with 23 bases left between them. Germline CDR1 and CDR2: SGHNT and YYREEE (reference sequence). Seattle's enrolled individuals joined amid active infection and were then monitored longitudinally. The specimen sequenced was peripheral blood. This TCR was sampled from a middle-aged woman with COVID-19, enrolled during active disease. The V and J genes are TRBV5-4 and TRBJ1-2; D remains unclear. For the CDR3, the DNA is TGTGCCAGCAGCTTGGCGGGATCCCGGGGAGAACTTGGCGGCTACACCTTC. Its translation: CASSLAGSRGELGGYTF.